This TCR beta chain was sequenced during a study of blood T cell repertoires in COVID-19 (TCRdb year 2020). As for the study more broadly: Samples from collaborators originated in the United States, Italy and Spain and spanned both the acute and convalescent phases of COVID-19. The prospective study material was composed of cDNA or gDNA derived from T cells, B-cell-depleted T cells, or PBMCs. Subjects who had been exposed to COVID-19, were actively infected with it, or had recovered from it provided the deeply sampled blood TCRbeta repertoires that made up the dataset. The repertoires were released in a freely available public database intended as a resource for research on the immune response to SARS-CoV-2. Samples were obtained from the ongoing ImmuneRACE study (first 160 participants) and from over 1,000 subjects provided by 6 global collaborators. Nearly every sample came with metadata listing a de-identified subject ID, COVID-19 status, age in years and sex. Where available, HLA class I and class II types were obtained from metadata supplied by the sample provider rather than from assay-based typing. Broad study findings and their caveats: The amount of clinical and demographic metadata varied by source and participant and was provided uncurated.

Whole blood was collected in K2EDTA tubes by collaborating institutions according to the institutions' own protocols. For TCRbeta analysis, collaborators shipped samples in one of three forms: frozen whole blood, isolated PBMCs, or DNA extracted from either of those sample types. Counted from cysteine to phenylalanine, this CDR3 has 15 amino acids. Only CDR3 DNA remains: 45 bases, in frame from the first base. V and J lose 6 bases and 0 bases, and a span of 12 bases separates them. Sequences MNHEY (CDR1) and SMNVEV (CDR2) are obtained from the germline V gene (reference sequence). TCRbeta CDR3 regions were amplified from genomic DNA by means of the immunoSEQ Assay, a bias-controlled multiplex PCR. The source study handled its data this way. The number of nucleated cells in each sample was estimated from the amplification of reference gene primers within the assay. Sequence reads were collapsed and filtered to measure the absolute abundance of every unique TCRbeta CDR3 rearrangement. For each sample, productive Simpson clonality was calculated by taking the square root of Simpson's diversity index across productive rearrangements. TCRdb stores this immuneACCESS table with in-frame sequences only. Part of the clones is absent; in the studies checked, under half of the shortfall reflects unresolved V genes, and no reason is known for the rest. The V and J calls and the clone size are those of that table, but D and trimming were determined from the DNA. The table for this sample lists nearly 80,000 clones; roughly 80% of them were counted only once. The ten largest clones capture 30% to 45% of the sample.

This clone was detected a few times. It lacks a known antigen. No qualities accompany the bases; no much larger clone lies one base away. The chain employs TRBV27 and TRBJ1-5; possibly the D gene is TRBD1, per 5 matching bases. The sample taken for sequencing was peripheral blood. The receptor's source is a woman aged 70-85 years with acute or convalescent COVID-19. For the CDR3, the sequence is CASRPGGTSNQPQHF. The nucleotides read TGTGCCAGCAGACCGGGGGGTACTAGCAATCAGCCCCAGCATTTT.